Listed below are T cell receptor beta chains from one sample, sequenced in a study of long-term antiretroviral therapy in people with HIV. Using immunoSEQ multiplex PCR, the repertoire was profiled, and TCRdb retains in-frame clones only, with some absent. The sample has tens of thousands of clones, about 80% seen once. Source: unsorted PBMCs, taken 0.8 years after starting antiretroviral therapy. The receptors were sampled from a woman aged 18-29 years with HIV. The CDR3 runs from the conserved cysteine through the conserved F or W. The D gene is left open where the match is weak. Rows may omit the clone size; those that give it use once, few, many or a size class.

CDR3 DNA,CDR3 protein,V gene,clone size,J gene,D gene
TGCGCCAGCAGCTTGGAGGGACAGGGGGTTTACGAGCAGTACTTC,CASSLEGQGVYEQYF,TRBV5-1,-,TRBJ2-7,TRBD1
TGTGCCAGCAGTGCCTATCCTAGGAATTACGAGCAGTACTTC,CASSAYPRNYEQYF,TRBV27,-,TRBJ2-7,-
TGTGCCAGCAGCCCCCTGGACAGGGCCTACGAGCAGTACTTC,CASSPLDRAYEQYF,TRBV9,-,TRBJ2-7,TRBD1
TGTGCCACCAGCAGCCAACATCCTCTGAGCTCCTACAATGAGCAGTTCTTC,CATSSQHPLSSYNEQFF,TRBV15,-,TRBJ2-1,-
TGTGCCAGTAGTGGGGTGAGGGCGGCCACAGATACGCAGTATTTT,CASSGVRAATDTQYF,TRBV19,-,TRBJ2-3,-
TGTGCTAGTGGTTTGTCCTGGATGAAGCCCGGGACGAACACCGGGGAGCTGTTTTTT,CASGLSWMKPGTNTGELFF,TRBV12-5,-,TRBJ2-2,-
TGTGCCAGCAGCTTAGGGGTCGCGAACACTGAAGCTTTCTTT,CASSLGVANTEAFF,TRBV5-4,few,TRBJ1-1,-
TGTGCCAGCAGCCCGCGGCTGGAGCGGGAGACCCAGTACTTC,CASSPRLERETQYF,TRBV28,once,TRBJ2-5,-
TGTGCCAGCAGCCACCCGGGAGCTTTCTATCAGGGCTACACCTTC,CASSHPGAFYQGYTF,TRBV6-6,once,TRBJ1-2,-
TGTGCCACCAGCAGAGTGGCAAGCACAGATACGCAGTATTTT,CATSRVASTDTQYF,TRBV15,once,TRBJ2-3,-
TGTGCCATCAGTGGTTGGGGGCTGGGAGGTGGCTACACCTTC,CAISGWGLGGGYTF,TRBV6-1,-,TRBJ1-2,-
TGTGCCAGCGGCATATCAGCTCTCACTGAAGCTTTCTTT,CASGISALTEAFF,TRBV27,-,TRBJ1-1,-
TGCGCCAGCAGCCAAGATGGGACAGGGGGGTCCGTCTACACCTTC,CASSQDGTGGSVYTF,TRBV4-3,-,TRBJ1-2,TRBD1
TGTGCCAGCAGCTTTACGGCGTCCGGGAATACGCAGTATTTT,CASSFTASGNTQYF,TRBV7-3,-,TRBJ2-3,-
TGTGCCAGCAGCAGACAGGGTGATGAAAAACTGTTTTTT,CASSRQGDEKLFF,TRBV6-6,-,TRBJ1-4,TRBD1
TGTGCCAGCAGCCTCAATCCCAATGAAAAACTGTTTTTT,CASSLNPNEKLFF,TRBV7-6,-,TRBJ1-4,-
TGTGCCAGCAGCTCATTAACCATGAACACTGAAGCTTTCTTT,CASSSLTMNTEAFF,TRBV7-2,-,TRBJ1-1,-
TGTGCCAGCAGCGGGTGGGACAGGGGGAACACCGGGGAGCTGTTTTTT,CASSGWDRGNTGELFF,TRBV7-2,-,TRBJ2-2,TRBD1
TGTGCCAGCAGTTTATCGGAATATAGAGCCTCGGGACAGCCAAACACTGAAGCTTTCTTT,CASSLSEYRASGQPNTEAFF,TRBV27,-,TRBJ1-1,TRBD1
TGTGCCAGCAGCTTAGGGGCCCTGGTAGGCTATGGCTACACCTTC,CASSLGALVGYGYTF,TRBV7-9,few,TRBJ1-2,-
TGTGCCAGCAGCCAGAAGACAGGAACCGGGCAGTACTTC,CASSQKTGTGQYF,TRBV7-3,few,TRBJ2-7,-
TGTGCCAGCAGCTTAAGGGTTGAGGGGGGCACTGAAGCTTTCTTT,CASSLRVEGGTEAFF,TRBV7-8,-,TRBJ1-1,-